This TCR beta chain was captured by sequencing in a study of untreated major depressive disorder. Trimming shortened V by 0 bases and J by 7 bases, and 23 bases separated the two germline ends. CDR3 length: 17 residues. CDR1 and CDR2 from the germline V gene are SGHDT and YYEEEE. Study findings and constraints: Compared with controls, depressed patients showed more TRBV05-01 (Vbeta 5.1) usage in CD4+ T cells.

As to this clone: The antigen remains unidentified.

Some clones are missing from TCRdb's copy, which holds only in-frame ones; the method was immunoSEQ multiplex PCR. The repertoire includes about 25,000 clones, about 90% of them detected once, and 0.72% sits in the top ten. The sequence was collected from a woman aged 25 to 39 with major depressive disorder. The sample comprised CD4+ T cells from PBMCs. The V and J genes are TRBV5-6 and TRBJ2-7; D may be TRBD1 or TRBD2 (5 bases each). The CDR3 sequence is CASSLGGIVDSPREQYF. The CDR3 bases are TGTGCCAGCAGCTTGGGGGGGATAGTAGACTCCCCCCGGGAGCAGTACTTC.